This is a list of T cell receptor beta chains from one sample in a study of T cell responses to AZD1222 COVID-19 vaccine. Sequencing used immunoSEQ multiplex PCR; TCRdb keeps in-frame clones, though not all of them. This sample has around 120,000 clones, with just over 85% found just once. The source material was peripheral blood, sampled on day 0 of AZD1222 vaccination. Receptors originate from an adult in good health. Both conserved end residues are part of each CDR3. The D gene is left open where the match is weak. Size values are once, few and many counts, or a class for expanded clones, and some rows have none.

>TRBD2|NA|TRBJ2-7|TRBV7-8
TGTGCCAGCAGCTCGAGGACCGGGACTAGCGGGGTTGCGAGCTCCTACGAGCAGTACTTC
CASSSRTGTSGVASSYEQYF
>NA|NA|TRBJ2-7|TRBV7-9
TGTGCCAGCAGCTTAAGTTTTAGGGATTACGAGCAGTACTTC
CASSLSFRDYEQYF
>NA|NA|TRBJ2-1|TRBV11-2
TGTGCCAGCAGCTTGCAGGGGGGGTTGGGCAATGAGCAGTTCTTC
CASSLQGGLGNEQFF
>TRBD2|NA|TRBJ2-1|TRBV19
TGTGCCAGTAGATCCCGGACTAGCGGGGGGGGTGAGCAGTTCTTC
CASRSRTSGGGEQFF
>NA|NA|TRBJ2-4|TRBV5-1
TGCGCCAGCAGCTTGGAGGCGGGGAACATTCAGTACTTC
CASSLEAGNIQYF
>NA|few|TRBJ2-7|TRBV28
TGTGCCAGCAGTTTCTCAGGAATCTACGAGCAGTACTTC
CASSFSGIYEQYF
>NA|NA|TRBJ1-6|TRBV19
TGTGCCAGTAGTATAGCCAGGGCCAATTCACCCCTCCACTTT
CASSIARANSPLHF
>NA|NA|TRBJ1-5|TRBV30
TGTGCCTGGAGTACCTCAGGGGATCAGCCCCAGCATTTT
CAWSTSGDQPQHF
>TRBD1|NA|TRBJ1-3|TRBV7-9
TGTGCCAGCAGCTCAGCGACAGGGGTAAACACCATATATTTT
CASSSATGVNTIYF
>TRBD1|NA|TRBJ2-7|TRBV7-9
TGTGCCAGCAGCCCCGGACAGGGTAGACAGTACTTC
CASSPGQGRQYF
>NA|NA|TRBJ2-1|TRBV7-8
TGTGCCAGCAGCTTAGTACAGAAATACTTTCCTCCGGGGAATGAGCAGTTCTTC
CASSLVQKYFPPGNEQFF
>TRBD1|NA|TRBJ1-3|TRBV5-1
TGCGCCAGCTCTCCAGAGGGGGCTTCTGGAAACACCATATATTTT
CASSPEGASGNTIYF
>NA|NA|TRBJ2-7|TRBV3-1/TRBV3-2
TGTGCCAGCAGCCCCTCGACAGGTACCTACGAGCAGTACTTC
CASSPSTGTYEQYF
>NA|NA|TRBJ1-4|TRBV6-1
TGTGCCAGCAGTGAAAATAAGCCTCTAGGGGGTGAAAAACTGTTTTTT
CASSENKPLGGEKLFF
>TRBD2|NA|TRBJ2-3|TRBV13
TGTGCCAGCAGCTTGGGGACTAGCGGGACCACAGATACGCAGTATTTT
CASSLGTSGTTDTQYF
>NA|NA|TRBJ1-2|TRBV3-1/TRBV3-2
TGTGCCAGCAGCCCCCCCCGCGGACACGCGAGTGGGGTTTACTATGGCTACACCTTC
CASSPPRGHASGVYYGYTF
>NA|few|TRBJ1-5|TRBV6-5
TGTGCCAGCAGTTACACTTTGCCCGGGACCAATCAGCCCCAGCATTTT
CASSYTLPGTNQPQHF
>NA|NA|TRBJ2-1|TRBV7-2
TGTGCCAGCAGCTCCGGGCTAGCGTACAATGAGCAGTTCTTC
CASSSGLAYNEQFF
>NA|NA|TRBJ1-5|TRBV4-1
TGCGCCAGCAGCCCCTCCTCGTTGCTCAATCAGCCCCAGCATTTT
CASSPSSLLNQPQHF
>NA|few|TRBJ2-1|TRBV29-1
TGCAGCGCCGAACGCTCCTACAATGAGCAGTTCTTC
CSAERSYNEQFF
>NA|NA|TRBJ1-1|TRBV7-8
TGTGCCAGCAGCTTAGTCCCAGGGGAGACGGGAGCTTTCTTT
CASSLVPGETGAFF
>NA|NA|TRBJ2-1|TRBV3-1/TRBV3-2
TGTGCCAGCAGCCAGCCTAGCTTTTTGCAGTTCTTC
CASSQPSFLQFF
>NA|few|TRBJ2-7|TRBV7-2
TGTGCCAGCAGCTTAGGGCTAGGGGGCTACGAGCAGTACTTC
CASSLGLGGYEQYF
>NA|NA|TRBJ2-7|TRBV7-8
TGTGCCAGCAACACCGGGACATGGGCCTACGAGCAGTACTTC
CASNTGTWAYEQYF
>TRBD2|NA|TRBJ2-7|TRBV27
TGTGCCAGCAGCTCCCGACTAGCGGCTTACGTAGAGCAGTACTTC
CASSSRLAAYVEQYF
>TRBD2|NA|TRBJ2-5|TRBV20-1
TGCAGTGCTAGTCAGAATAGCGGGGCCCGGGAGACCCAGTACTTC
CSASQNSGARETQYF
>NA|NA|TRBJ2-7|TRBV3-1/TRBV3-2
TGTGCCAGCAGCCAAGATGGCGGGATGTATGGGTCCGAGCAGTACTTC
CASSQDGGMYGSEQYF
>NA|once|TRBJ2-1|TRBV3-1/TRBV3-2
TGTGCCAGCAGAGGAGAATACAATGAGCAGTTCTTC
CASRGEYNEQFF
>TRBD2|NA|TRBJ2-1|TRBV7-3
TGTGCCAGCAGCTCCCAGGGAGGGAATGAGCAGTTCTTC
CASSSQGGNEQFF
>NA|NA|TRBJ2-7|TRBV2
TGTGCCAGCAGAGACAGAACCTACGAGCAGTACTTC
CASRDRTYEQYF
>NA|NA|TRBJ1-2|TRBV19
TGTGCCAGTAGTATTGGGCAGTACAACTATGGCTACACCTTC
CASSIGQYNYGYTF
>TRBD1|NA|TRBJ1-6|TRBV4-1
TGCGCCAGCAGCCACTTCCCGGGACAGGGTAATTCACCCCTCCACTTT
CASSHFPGQGNSPLHF
>NA|NA|TRBJ1-1|TRBV19
TGTGCCAGTAGTATAGTGAGGAACACTGAAGCTTTCTTT
CASSIVRNTEAFF
>TRBD2|NA|TRBJ2-4|TRBV4-1
TGCGCCAGCAGACCGGGCGCCGGGACTAGCGGGGAAAACATTCAGTACTTC
CASRPGAGTSGENIQYF
>NA|NA|TRBJ2-7|TRBV6-6
TGTGCCAGCAGTCCTCAGGGTCCCGGGAACTCTTTTCCTAGCCACGAGCAGTACTTC
CASSPQGPGNSFPSHEQYF
>TRBD1|NA|TRBJ2-3|TRBV11-2
TGTGCCAGCAGCACACTCCTCGGGACAGGGAAAGATACGCAGTATTTT
CASSTLLGTGKDTQYF
>NA|NA|TRBJ2-7|TRBV5-5
TGTGCCAGCAGCTTGGCCAGGGGTATCAACGAGCAGTACTTC
CASSLARGINEQYF
>NA|few|TRBJ1-5|TRBV19
TGTGCCAGTAGCCCTCGGGGGATGGGCGAATCCCAGCCCCAGCATTTT
CASSPRGMGESQPQHF
>NA|NA|TRBJ1-3|TRBV6-1
TGTGCCAGCAGTGAAAACTCTGGAAACACCATATATTTT
CASSENSGNTIYF
>NA|few|TRBJ2-7|TRBV30
TGTGCCTGGAGTGCCCAGTTGGAAGAGCAGTACTTC
CAWSAQLEEQYF
>NA|once|TRBJ2-1|TRBV6-2/TRBV6-3
TGTGCCAGCAGTTACCTTGGGGGCCTGAACGGGCAGTTCTTC
CASSYLGGLNGQFF
>TRBD1|NA|TRBJ2-3|TRBV6-5
TGTGCCAGCAGTTACTCCGGCAGGGGGCTTGCAGATACGCAGTATTTT
CASSYSGRGLADTQYF
>TRBD2|NA|TRBJ2-1|TRBV7-3
TGTGCCAGCAGCTTAAAGGTAGCGGGGTACAATGAGCAGTTCTTC
CASSLKVAGYNEQFF
>NA|NA|TRBJ1-1|TRBV4-3
TGCGCCAGCAGCCAAGGACAGTCCTGGGGGACTGAAGCTTTCTTT
CASSQGQSWGTEAFF